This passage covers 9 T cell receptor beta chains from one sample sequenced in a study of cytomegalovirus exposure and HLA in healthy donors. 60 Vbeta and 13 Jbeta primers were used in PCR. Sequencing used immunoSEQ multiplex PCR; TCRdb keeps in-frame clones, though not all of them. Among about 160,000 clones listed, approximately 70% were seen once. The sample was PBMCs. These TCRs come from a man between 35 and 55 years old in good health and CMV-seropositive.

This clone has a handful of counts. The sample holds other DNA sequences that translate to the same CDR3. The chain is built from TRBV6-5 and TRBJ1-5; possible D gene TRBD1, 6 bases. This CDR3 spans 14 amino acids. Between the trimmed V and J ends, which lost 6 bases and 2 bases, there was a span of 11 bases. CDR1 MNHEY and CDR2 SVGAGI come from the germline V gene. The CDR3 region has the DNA TGTGCCAGCAGCCCCTACAGGGGCAATCAGCCCCAGCATTTT. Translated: CASSPYRGNQPQHF.

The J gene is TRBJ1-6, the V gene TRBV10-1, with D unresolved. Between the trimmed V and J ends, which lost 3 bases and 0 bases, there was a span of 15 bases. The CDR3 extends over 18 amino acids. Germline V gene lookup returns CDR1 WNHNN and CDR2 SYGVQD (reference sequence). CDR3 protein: CASSDPTAECSYNSPLHF. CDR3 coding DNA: TGCGCCAGCAGTGATCCAACTGCCGAATGCTCCTATAATTCACCCCTCCACTTT.

The CDR3 loop is CASSSRGHGELFF. Here the CDR3 DNA reads TGCGCCAGCAGCTCCCGCGGTCACGGGGAGCTGTTTTTT. The chain links TRBV5-1 to TRBJ2-2; the D is unclear. V was trimmed by 3 bases and J by 7 bases, leaving 10 bases between them. The germline V gene has CDR1 SGHRS and CDR2 YFSETQ. The CDR3 totals 13 residues.

Here the CDR3 reads CASSSSGGPLAKNIQYF. DNA for the CDR3: TGTGCCAGCAGCTCTAGCGGGGGGCCCCTAGCCAAAAACATTCAGTACTTC. The chain joins TRBV7-6 to TRBJ2-4, with TRBD2 identical over 11 bases. Germline lookup yields CDR1 SGHVS and CDR2 FNYEAQ. The CDR3 covers 17 residues. The junction had 5 bases not matched to a gene; V was cut back by 4 bases and J by 0 bases.

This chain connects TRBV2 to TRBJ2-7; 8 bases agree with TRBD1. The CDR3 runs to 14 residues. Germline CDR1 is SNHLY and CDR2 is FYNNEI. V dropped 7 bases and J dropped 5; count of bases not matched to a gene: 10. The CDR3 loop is CASTSDRVRNEQYF. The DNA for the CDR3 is TGTGCCAGCACGTCGGACAGGGTAAGAAACGAGCAGTACTTC.

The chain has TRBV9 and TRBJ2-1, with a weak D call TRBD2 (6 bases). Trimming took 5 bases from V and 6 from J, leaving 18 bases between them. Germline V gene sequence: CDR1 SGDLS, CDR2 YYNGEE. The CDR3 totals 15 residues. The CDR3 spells CASSGFGGGGNEQFF. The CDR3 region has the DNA TGTGCCAGCAGTGGGTTCGGGGGAGGCGGCAATGAGCAGTTCTTC.

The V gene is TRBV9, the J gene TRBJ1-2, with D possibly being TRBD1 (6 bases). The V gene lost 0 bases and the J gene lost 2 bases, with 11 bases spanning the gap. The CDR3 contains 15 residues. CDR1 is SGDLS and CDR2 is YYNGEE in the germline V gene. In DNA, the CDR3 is TGTGCCAGCAGCGTAGACCAGGGGAAGAACTATGGCTACACCTTC. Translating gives CASSVDQGKNYGYTF.

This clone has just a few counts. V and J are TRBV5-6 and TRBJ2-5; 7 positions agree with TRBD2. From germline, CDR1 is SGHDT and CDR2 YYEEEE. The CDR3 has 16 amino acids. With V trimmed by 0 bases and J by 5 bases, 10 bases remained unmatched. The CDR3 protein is CASSLGVSGARETQYF. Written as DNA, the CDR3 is TGTGCCAGCAGCTTGGGAGTCAGCGGGGCAAGGGAGACCCAGTACTTC.

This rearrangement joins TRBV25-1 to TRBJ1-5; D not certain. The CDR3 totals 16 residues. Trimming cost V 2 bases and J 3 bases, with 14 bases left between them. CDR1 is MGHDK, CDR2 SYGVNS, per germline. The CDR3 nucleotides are TGTGCCAGCAGTGAAGAGGTCAGAGGTAACAATCAGCCCCAGCATTTT. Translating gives CASSEEVRGNNQPQHF.